The rows below give T cell receptor beta chains drawn from one sample of a study of response to subunit inactivated influenza vaccine. A single record per CDR3 protein comes from TCRdb applying MiXCR to the RT-PCR reads. The profile shows more than 700,000 distinct CDR3 sequences, around 20% of them singletons. Here the sequenced sample was PBMCs from blood, taken roughly 5 days after vaccination. The receptors were sampled from a man in his fifties who received an inactivated influenza vaccine. Each CDR3 is given with its conserved first and last residue. D genes are given only for firm matches. Clone size is given for some rows only: seen once, a few or many times, or a class if the clone is expanded.

v_gene: TRBV12-3/TRBV12-4
abundance: .
j_gene: TRBJ2-7
len: 11
d_gene: .
CDR3nt: TGTGCCAGCAGTCTCTTCTACGAGCAGTGCTTC
CDR3aa: CASSLFYEQCF

v_gene: TRBV7-9
abundance: .
j_gene: TRBJ1-1
len: 14
d_gene: .
CDR3nt: TGTGCCAGCAGCTTAGCGGATCTCGCAGCTGAAGCTTTCTTT
CDR3aa: CASSLADLAAEAFF

v_gene: TRBV7-2
abundance: few
j_gene: TRBJ2-7
len: 14
d_gene: .
CDR3nt: TGTGCCAGCAGCTCCGAGAGAGCCACCTACGAGCAGTACTTC
CDR3aa: CASSSERATYEQYF

v_gene: TRBV7-2
abundance: .
j_gene: TRBJ2-1
len: 11
d_gene: .
CDR3nt: TGTGCCAGCAGCTCGGACTTTGAGCAGTTCTTC
CDR3aa: CASSSDFEQFF

v_gene: TRBV20-1
abundance: many
j_gene: TRBJ2-5
len: 15
d_gene: TRBD2
CDR3nt: TGCAGTGCTAGAGAGGGTAGCGGGAGTTCGGAGACCCAGTACTTC
CDR3aa: CSAREGSGSSETQYF

v_gene: TRBV27
abundance: .
j_gene: TRBJ2-7
len: 13
d_gene: .
CDR3nt: TGTGCCAGCAAGGTAGCGGTTGGCTACGAGCAGTACTTC
CDR3aa: CASKVAVGYEQYF

v_gene: TRBV5-6
abundance: many
j_gene: TRBJ2-5
len: 12
d_gene: TRBD1
CDR3nt: TGTGCCAGCAGCTTAAACAGGGGCCCCTTAAACTTC
CDR3aa: CASSLNRGPLNF

v_gene: TRBV6-1
abundance: few
j_gene: TRBJ2-1
len: 14
d_gene: TRBD1
CDR3nt: TGTGCCAGCAGGAAGACAGGGCGCAACAATGAGCAGTTCTTC
CDR3aa: CASRKTGRNNEQFF

v_gene: TRBV20-1
abundance: .
j_gene: TRBJ2-3
len: 16
d_gene: TRBD2
CDR3nt: TGCAGTGCTAGCAAGACCGGGACTAGCGCCACAGATACGCAGTATTTT
CDR3aa: CSASKTGTSATDTQYF

v_gene: TRBV5-1
abundance: .
j_gene: TRBJ2-3
len: 16
d_gene: .
CDR3nt: TGCGCCAGCCGCACCTCTGGGGGGACGAGCACAGATACGCAGTATTTT
CDR3aa: CASRTSGGTSTDTQYF

v_gene: TRBV20-1
abundance: .
j_gene: TRBJ2-7
len: 12
d_gene: .
CDR3nt: TGCAGTGCTCCGGGACTGGGGTACGAGCAGTACTTC
CDR3aa: CSAPGLGYEQYF

v_gene: TRBV12-3/TRBV12-4
abundance: .
j_gene: TRBJ2-5
len: 15
d_gene: TRBD1
CDR3nt: TGTGCCAGCAGTTGGGGACAGGGGCCCCAAGAGACCCAGTACTTC
CDR3aa: CASSWGQGPQETQYF

v_gene: TRBV21-1
abundance: .
j_gene: TRBJ2-7
len: 16
d_gene: .
CDR3nt: TGTGCCAGCTCCCTCGTACGGGGACAGGATACGTACGAGCAGTACTTC
CDR3aa: CASSLVRGQDTYEQYF

v_gene: TRBV5-6
abundance: many
j_gene: TRBJ2-7
len: 15
d_gene: TRBD1
CDR3nt: TGTGCCAGCAGCTACTCCCCCGGGACAGGGGTAGTGCAGTACTTC
CDR3aa: CASSYSPGTGVVQYF

v_gene: TRBV20-1
abundance: .
j_gene: TRBJ2-5
len: 13
d_gene: .
CDR3nt: TGCAGTGCTCTCCCCCGAGGGATTGGGACCCAGTACTTC
CDR3aa: CSALPRGIGTQYF

v_gene: TRBV7-6
abundance: .
j_gene: TRBJ2-5
len: 16
d_gene: .
CDR3nt: TGTGCCAGCAGTAAAGGCCCATATCAACGCCAAGAGACCCAGTACTTC
CDR3aa: CASSKGPYQRQETQYF

v_gene: TRBV6-1
abundance: few
j_gene: TRBJ2-5
len: 16
d_gene: .
CDR3nt: TGTGCCAGCAGTGTGGGCGGAAGGGGACCCCAAGAGACCCAGTACTTC
CDR3aa: CASSVGGRGPQETQYF

v_gene: TRBV7-9
abundance: many
j_gene: TRBJ2-1
len: 16
d_gene: TRBD1
CDR3nt: TGTGCCAGCAGCTCCGGACGACAGGGGAACAACAATGAGCAGTTCTTC
CDR3aa: CASSSGRQGNNNEQFF

v_gene: TRBV29-1
abundance: .
j_gene: TRBJ2-1
len: 16
d_gene: .
CDR3nt: TGCAGCGTTGTTAGTCGAGGGGACCGCTACTACAATGAGCAGTTCTTC
CDR3aa: CSVVSRGDRYYNEQFF

v_gene: TRBV7-2
abundance: .
j_gene: TRBJ2-3
len: 16
d_gene: TRBD2
CDR3nt: TGTGCCAGCAGTCAAAAGGGGCGGGAGAGAACAGATACGCAGTATTTT
CDR3aa: CASSQKGRERTDTQYF

v_gene: TRBV5-1
abundance: few
j_gene: TRBJ2-7
len: 13
d_gene: TRBD1
CDR3nt: TGCGCCAGCAGCCCGACAGGGGGCCACGAGCAGTACTTC
CDR3aa: CASSPTGGHEQYF

v_gene: TRBV20-1
abundance: few
j_gene: TRBJ2-7
len: 13
d_gene: TRBD2
CDR3nt: TGCAGTGCTACGGCTAGCGGAGCTGGGGAGCAGTACTTC
CDR3aa: CSATASGAGEQYF

v_gene: TRBV12-3/TRBV12-4
abundance: .
j_gene: TRBJ2-2
len: 17
d_gene: TRBD2
CDR3nt: TGTGCCAGCAGTCCGGGACTAGCGGGGGGGCCAAGTGGGGAGCTGTTTTTT
CDR3aa: CASSPGLAGGPSGELFF

v_gene: TRBV20-1
abundance: few
j_gene: TRBJ2-3
len: 16
d_gene: TRBD2
CDR3nt: TGCAGTGCTTCAGCGGGAGGCTTGGGATTGGCAGATACGCAGTATTTT
CDR3aa: CSASAGGLGLADTQYF

v_gene: TRBV5-1
abundance: few
j_gene: TRBJ2-1
len: 14
d_gene: TRBD2
CDR3nt: TGCGCCAGTAAACGGGAGGCCCTCTACAATGAGCAGTTCTTC
CDR3aa: CASKREALYNEQFF

v_gene: TRBV7-2
abundance: .
j_gene: TRBJ1-1
len: 15
d_gene: .
CDR3nt: TGTGCCAGCAGCTTAGATCCGGGATTCAACACTGAAGCTTTCTTT
CDR3aa: CASSLDPGFNTEAFF

v_gene: TRBV27
abundance: few
j_gene: TRBJ2-7
len: 13
d_gene: .
CDR3nt: TGTGCCAGCAGTTTATCGCGGACCGGGGAGCAGTACTTC
CDR3aa: CASSLSRTGEQYF

v_gene: TRBV2
abundance: few
j_gene: TRBJ2-2
len: 15
d_gene: .
CDR3nt: TGTGCCAGCAGTGAACAGCTTTCGAACACCGGGGAGCTGTTTTTT
CDR3aa: CASSEQLSNTGELFF

v_gene: TRBV30
abundance: .
j_gene: TRBJ2-7
len: 12
d_gene: .
CDR3nt: TGTGCCTGGGCCCGGGGGCCCTACGAGCAGTACTTC
CDR3aa: CAWARGPYEQYF

v_gene: TRBV10-3
abundance: few
j_gene: TRBJ2-1
len: 16
d_gene: TRBD2
CDR3nt: TGTGCCATCAGTGAGTCCAGCGGGAGGAAATTTGATGAGCAGTTCTTC
CDR3aa: CAISESSGRKFDEQFF

v_gene: TRBV5-4
abundance: .
j_gene: TRBJ2-7
len: 15
d_gene: TRBD2
CDR3nt: TGTGCCAGCAGCCCCGCCGGGCTAGCGGACTACGAGCAGTACTTC
CDR3aa: CASSPAGLADYEQYF

v_gene: TRBV20-1
abundance: few
j_gene: TRBJ1-5
len: 15
d_gene: .
CDR3nt: TGCAGTGCTAGTAGGACGTCAGATAGCAATCAGCCCCAGCATTTT
CDR3aa: CSASRTSDSNQPQHF

v_gene: TRBV20-1
abundance: .
j_gene: TRBJ2-3
len: 17
d_gene: TRBD2
CDR3nt: TGCAGTGCTAGAGGGGCCCGGGGCAGCGGGGCCACAGATACGCAGTATTTT
CDR3aa: CSARGARGSGATDTQYF

v_gene: TRBV7-2
abundance: few
j_gene: TRBJ2-1
len: 16
d_gene: TRBD2
CDR3nt: TGTGCCAGCAGCTTAGATGGCGGGGGTCCCCCCAATGAGCAGTTCTTC
CDR3aa: CASSLDGGGPPNEQFF

v_gene: TRBV18
abundance: .
j_gene: TRBJ2-4
len: 14
d_gene: .
CDR3nt: TGTGCCAGCTCACCGGAGGGGTTGGGGAACATTCAGTACTTC
CDR3aa: CASSPEGLGNIQYF